This T cell receptor (beta chain) appears in the sequencing data of a study of vaccination and CD4 T cells after COVID-19. Deletions cut 6 bases from V and 0 bases from J, with 15 bases between. Germline CDR1 LNHDA, CDR2 SQIVND (reference sequence). The CDR3 covers 16 residues. With the Oncomine TCR Beta short-read assay, DNA from cultured CD4+ T cells was sequenced. Each CDR3 protein gets one entry after TCRdb re-called the PCR reads with MiXCR. In the table there are around 9,600 distinct CDR3 sequences, 51% of which are singletons. As to treatment: approximately nine-day PBMC culture with coronavirus spike peptide pools or control peptides (ViraFEST assay). Remarks on this clonotype: No antigen is known for it.

The sequenced sample consisted of CD4+ T cells from blood, cultured in vitro. The chain joins TRBV19 to TRBJ1-5; tentatively, D is TRBD1 (6 bases). This receptor was taken from a human donor who had recovered from COVID-19. The CDR3 region is CASSPLRGYSNQPQHF. CDR3 bases: TGTGCCAGTAGCCCCCTAAGGGGGTATAGCAATCAGCCCCAGCATTTT.